This T cell receptor beta chain appears in the sequencing data of a study of Ad26.COV2.S vaccination and SARS-CoV-2 variants. Study-level findings and limits: After vaccination, reports described spike-specific CD8+ and CD4+ T cell responses as showing substantial breadth.

This sample's treatment: around 19 received Ad26.COV2.S at low or high dose, single or two shots; about 5 received placebo; per-sample allocation not given. Samples analyzed were those drawn on day 63 after the first vaccine or placebo injection. TCRdb keeps only in-frame clones here, not all; method: immunoSEQ multiplex PCR. The profile shows 430,000 or so clones, around 90% of them singletons. V lost 5 bases, J lost 1 base, and 8 bases stayed unmatched. The V gene's germline CDR1 is ENHRY and CDR2 SYGVKD. The CDR3 runs 16 residues. As to this clone: What it binds is not known.

The clonotype comes from a person between 18 and 60 years old who received the Ad26.COV2.S COVID-19 vaccine or a placebo. Sequencing was performed on peripheral blood, taken in a trial of Ad26.COV2.S vaccine versus placebo. This chain connects TRBV10-3 to TRBJ2-5; 9 bases are a match to TRBD2. CDR3 in amino acids: CAISSRTSESQETQYF. In nucleotides, the CDR3 is TGTGCCATCAGTTCCCGGACTAGCGAAAGCCAAGAGACCCAGTACTTC.